Listed here are 11 T cell receptor beta chains from one sample, sequenced in a study of T cell clones after liver transplantation. Method: immunoSEQ multiplex PCR; TCRdb's copy keeps in-frame clones and lacks some. The table shows around 75,000 clones, with 84% occurring only once. The specimen comprised CD4+ T cells from blood, sampled 48 months after liver transplant. All receptors derive from a human patient who received a liver transplant. T cells may partly derive from the graft donor.

In this sample, this clone turned up a few times. This chain connects TRBV5-4 to TRBJ1-2; D not resolved. CDR1 is SGHNT, CDR2 YYREEE, per germline (reference sequence). This CDR3 spans 15 amino acids. The V end lost 3 bases, the J end lost 0 bases, and 12 bases lay between the germline ends. For the CDR3, the DNA is TGTGCCAGCAGCTCCCTAGATTTAGCTAACTATGGCTACACCTTC. Translation gives CASSSLDLANYGYTF.

The rearrangement links TRBV4-1 to TRBJ1-3; D is unclear. Trimming left V 1 base short and J 4 bases short, with 8 bases between. Germline V CDR1 and CDR2: MGHRA, YSYEKL. CDR3 length: 14 amino acids. CDR3 nucleotide sequence: TGCGCCAGCAGCCAAGCGGGGTCCGGAAACACCATATATTTT. It yields the protein CASSQAGSGNTIYF.

This clone has a handful of counts. In the same sample, other DNA sequences code for this CDR3. The chain couples TRBV5-1 to TRBJ2-1; 10 bases are a match to TRBD1. Germline V gives CDR1 SGHRS, CDR2 YFSETQ. The CDR3 contains 15 residues. Trimming cost V 4 bases and J 2 bases; bases outside gene matches: 3. CDR3 bases: TGCGCCAGCAGCCCGGGACAGGGGACCTACAATGAGCAGTTCTTC. This gives the protein CASSPGQGTYNEQFF. The variable domain in full, completed from reference TRBV5-1 and TRBJ2-1, reads KAGVTQTPRYLIKTRGQQVTLSCSPISGHRSVSWYQQTPGQGLQFLFEYFSETQRNKGNFPGRFSGRQFSNSRSEMNVSTLELGDSALYLCASSPGQGTYNEQFFGPGTRLTVL.

The CDR3 loop reads CASTIMGTGKNGYTF. The CDR3 nucleotides are TGTGCCAGTACCATCATGGGGACAGGGAAGAATGGCTACACCTTC. This rearrangement joins TRBV19 to TRBJ1-2, with 9 bases aligning to TRBD1. This CDR3 has 15 residues. CDR1 and CDR2 (germline): LNHDA, SQIVND (reference sequence). The J segment lost 6 bases and the V segment lost 7 bases, leaving 12 bases of the junction unmatched.

The CDR3 DNA is TGCGCCAGCAGCTGGACAGGGCCCCAGGACACTGAAGCTTTCTTT. Residues: CASSWTGPQDTEAFF. This chain uses TRBV5-1 with TRBJ1-1; 8 positions agree with TRBD1. The CDR3 sequence is 15 residues long. Trimming removed 3 bases from V and 3 bases from J; junction bases left unmatched: 7. Germline CDR1 reads SGHRS; CDR2 reads YFSETQ. Combining the CDR3 with reference TRBV5-1 and TRBJ1-1 gives the whole variable domain KAGVTQTPRYLIKTRGQQVTLSCSPISGHRSVSWYQQTPGQGLQFLFEYFSETQRNKGNFPGRFSGRQFSNSRSEMNVSTLELGDSALYLCASSWTGPQDTEAFFGQGTRLTVV.

This chain links TRBV28 with TRBJ1-2; D possibly corresponds to TRBD1 (5 bases). With 3 bases removed from V and 10 bases from J, the gap between germline ends came to 30 bases. The CDR3 is 18 amino acids. Per germline, CDR1 MDHEN and CDR2 SYDVKM. In DNA, the CDR3 is TGTGCCAGCAGTTTTATTGGGCAGGGTGGGTCGGTCAGAATGGACTACACCTTC. Translated: CASSFIGQGGSVRMDYTF.

The chain couples TRBV14 to TRBJ2-1; the D gene is possibly TRBD2 (5 bases). CDR1 SGHDN and CDR2 FVKESK come from the germline V gene. This CDR3 is 15 amino acids long. Trimming took 1 base from V and 6 from J, leaving 13 bases between them. CDR3 in DNA: TGTGCCAGCAGCCAAGCATTTGACTATACCAATGAGCAGTTCTTC. Translated, it gives CASSQAFDYTNEQFF. Combining the CDR3 with reference TRBV14 and TRBJ2-1 gives the whole variable domain EAGVTQFPSHSVIEKGQTVTLRCDPISGHDNLYWYRRVMGKEIKFLLHFVKESKQDESGMPNNRFLAERTGGTYSTLKVQPAELEDSGVYFCASSQAFDYTNEQFFGPGTRLTVL.

This clone appeared once. The V call is TRBV21-1, the J call TRBJ1-2; TRBD1 is the table's D call, not checked against the DNA. TRBV21-1 is a known pseudogene. CDR3 length: 17 residues. The CDR3 DNA reads TGTGCCAGCAGCAAAGCGCTTACAGGGGGCCCCGTAGATGGCTACACCTTC. Its protein is CASSKALTGGPVDGYTF.

The V gene is TRBV27, the J gene TRBJ1-2, with D maybe TRBD1 (6 bases). CDR1 MNHEY and CDR2 SMNVEV come from the germline V gene (reference sequence). This CDR3 has 15 amino acids. Trimming removed 3 bases at V and 5 bases at J, with 16 bases between. CDR3 protein: CASSFTGGSQYGYTF. CDR3 DNA sequence: TGTGCCAGCAGTTTCACCGGGGGCTCCCAATATGGCTACACCTTC.

The rearrangement links TRBV4-2 to TRBJ2-7; tentative D call: TRBD2 (6 bases). CDR3 length: 15 amino acids. V lost 5 bases and J lost 2, with 16 bases in between. In germline, CDR1 is LGHNA, CDR2 YNFKEQ. CDR3 coding DNA: TGTGCCAGCAGCGGACGACTAGGTGGGGCCTACGAGCAGTACTTC. This translates into CASSGRLGGAYEQYF.

The CDR3 DNA sequence: TGTGCCAGTAGTAACAGGGGGTACACTGAAGCTTTCTTT. Protein product: CASSNRGYTEAFF. This sequence joins TRBV19 and TRBJ1-1, with 8 nucleotides matching TRBD1. This CDR3 region has 13 residues. CDR1 is LNHDA, CDR2 SQIVND, per germline (reference sequence). The ends lost 4 bases at V and 3 bases at J; junction bases unmatched: 1.